Listed below are T cell receptor beta chains from one sample, sequenced in a study of blood T cell repertoires in COVID-19. Generated by immunoSEQ multiplex PCR, the TCRdb table keeps only in-frame clones and is missing some. The sample lists tens of thousands of clones, more than 80% occurring once. Sequences were obtained from peripheral blood. These receptors came from a man older than 75 with COVID-19, enrolled during active disease. The CDR3 runs from the conserved cysteine through the conserved F or W. The order of the fields is V gene, J gene, D gene, CDR3 protein. D genes are given only for firm matches.

>TRBV25-1|TRBJ2-1|TRBD1
CASSQPGTGKNEQFF
>TRBV4-3|TRBJ2-3|NA
CASSLFTGDTQYF
>TRBV19|TRBJ1-5|NA
CASSMNRNSNQPQHF
>TRBV6-5|TRBJ2-1|TRBD2
CASSRTRVNNEQFF
>TRBV19|TRBJ1-5|TRBD1
CASSRKRTGSSNQPQHF
>TRBV21-1|TRBJ1-5|NA
CASSTNKIPNKDRGNQPQHF
>TRBV2|TRBJ1-2|TRBD1
CASRPTQTGLYGYTF
>TRBV7-3|TRBJ2-1|TRBD2
CASSLGLANEQFF
>TRBV3-1/TRBV3-2|TRBJ1-5|NA
CASSIGRGGQPQHF
>TRBV5-1|TRBJ1-1|TRBD1
CASREGADTEAFF
>TRBV5-4|TRBJ2-5|TRBD1
CASSPRTGGRETQYF
>TRBV6-5|TRBJ2-1|TRBD2
CASIPGLASYNEQFF
>TRBV7-9|TRBJ2-7|TRBD1
CASSFQTGAYYEQYF
>TRBV20-1|TRBJ2-6|NA
CSASDGYPGANVLTF
>TRBV6-2/TRBV6-3|TRBJ1-2|TRBD1
CASSSGTGVRLYGYTF
>TRBV10-3|TRBJ1-5|NA
CAISNFAEAQPQHF
>TRBV7-8|TRBJ1-2|NA
CASSPRANYGYTF
>TRBV5-4|TRBJ2-7|TRBD2
CAMGEGYSSYEQYF
>TRBV7-9|TRBJ2-2|TRBD2
CASSLPRSGGNTGELFF
>TRBV5-8|TRBJ1-2|NA
CASSTPSYGYTF
>TRBV27|TRBJ2-5|NA
CASSLGWTAQETQYF
>TRBV30|TRBJ2-1|NA
CAWAHPGPNYNEQFF
>TRBV7-2|TRBJ2-5|NA
CASSFPQETQYF
>TRBV19|TRBJ1-5|TRBD1
CASRTGTGINQPQHF
>TRBV19|TRBJ1-6|NA
CASRAQYNSPLHF
>TRBV7-9|TRBJ2-1|TRBD2
CASSASGGALNEQFF
>TRBV29-1|TRBJ2-7|TRBD1
CSVEAIVRLSGTGIFYEQYF